A single sample is the source of the 29 T cell receptor beta chains below, sequenced in a study of T cell repertoires in ileal Crohn's disease. Method: immunoSEQ multiplex PCR; TCRdb's copy keeps in-frame clones and lacks some. The sample carries approximately 15,000 clones, roughly 70% recorded once. The specimen sequenced was ileal tissue. The receptors shown here come from an adult with Crohn's disease.

The chain is built from TRBV2 and TRBJ2-7; D is perhaps TRBD1 (6 bases). V was pared by 7 bases and J by 6 bases, with 16 bases between. There are 13 residues in the CDR3. Per germline, CDR1 SNHLY and CDR2 FYNNEI. CDR3 sequence: CASTEQGQSEQYF. As DNA, the CDR3 is TGTGCCAGCACCGAGCAGGGACAAAGCGAGCAGTACTTC. The variable domain in full, with the rest retrieved from reference TRBV2 and TRBJ2-7, is EPEVTQTPSHQVTQMGQEVILRCVPISNHLYFYWYRQILGQKVEFLVSFYNNEISEKSEIFDDQFSVERPDGSNFTLKIRSTKLEDSAMYFCASTEQGQSEQYFGPGTRLTVT.

The chain links TRBV7-8 to TRBJ2-1; 11 bases match TRBD1. Losses at the gene ends were 3 bases for V and 3 bases for J; bases not matched to a gene: 1. Germline V CDR1 and CDR2: SGHVS, FQNEAQ. The CDR3 covers 15 residues. CDR3: CASSFGTGGYNEQFF. The CDR3 nucleotides read TGTGCCAGCAGCTTCGGGACAGGGGGCTACAATGAGCAGTTCTTC.

The CDR3 region has the DNA TGTGCCAGCAAGCGGAAACGGGACACCTACTACAATGAGCAGTTCTTC. Its protein is CASKRKRDTYYNEQFF. V and J are TRBV2 and TRBJ2-1, with D maybe TRBD1 (6 bases). CDR1 is SNHLY, CDR2 FYNNEI, per germline. With 7 bases removed from V and 3 bases from J, the gap between germline ends came to 19 bases. The CDR3 length is 16 residues.

This rearrangement joins TRBV11-1 to TRBJ1-3; possible D gene TRBD1, 6 bases. Trimming took 8 bases from V and 0 from J, leaving 14 bases between them. Germline-derived CDR1 and CDR2 are SGHAT and FQDESV (reference sequence). The CDR3 extends over 15 amino acids. CDR3 DNA sequence: TGTGCCAGCGCGGGCCAAGGGGGCTCTGGAAACACCATATATTTT. It translates to CASAGQGGSGNTIYF.

This chain joins TRBV4-1 and TRBJ2-5; 10 bases map to TRBD2. The ends lost 3 bases at V and 5 bases at J; junction bases unmatched: 9. Germline CDR1 reads MGHRA; CDR2 reads YSYEKL. The CDR3 loop spans 16 amino acids. The DNA of the CDR3 is TGCGCCAGCAGCCAGGGACTAGCGAACTCGGGGGAGACCCAGTACTTC. It codes for CASSQGLANSGETQYF.

The gene calls are TRBV19 and TRBJ2-4; possible D gene TRBD2, 6 bases. The CDR3 contains 18 residues. CDR1 LNHDA and CDR2 SQIVND come from the germline V gene (reference sequence). V lost 1 base and J lost 0, with 16 bases in between. CDR3 sequence reads: CASSIVSGNPLAKNIQYF. The CDR3 nucleotides read TGTGCCAGTAGTATAGTTAGCGGTAACCCCCTAGCCAAAAACATTCAGTACTTC.

This sequence joins TRBV9 and TRBJ1-2; no firm D call. V lost 4 bases to trimming and J lost 8 bases, with 18 bases between them. The V gene's germline CDR1 is SGDLS and CDR2 YYNGEE. This CDR3 region has 14 residues. The CDR3 region has the DNA TGTGCCAGCAGCCCCTACTCCTCCGTCCTGGGCTACACCTTC. It translates to CASSPYSSVLGYTF.

The V call is TRBV5-4, the J call TRBJ2-5; the D gene is possibly TRBD1 (6 bases). This CDR3 has 14 amino acids. Trimming removed 3 bases from V and 3 bases from J, with 12 bases in between. Germline CDR1 is SGHNT and CDR2 is YYREEE (reference sequence). Here the CDR3 DNA reads TGTGCCAGCAGCTGGGGGCGCAGGGAAGAGACCCAGTACTTC. Translated, it gives CASSWGRREETQYF.

The chain is built from TRBV28 and TRBJ2-2, with a weak D call TRBD1 (5 bases). This CDR3 contains 15 residues. Trimming left V 6 bases short and J 0 bases short, with 11 bases between. The germline V gene encodes CDR1 MDHEN and CDR2 SYDVKM. This chain's CDR3 is CASSLPRANTGELFF. The CDR3 DNA follows: TGTGCCAGCAGCCTCCCCAGGGCGAACACCGGGGAGCTGTTTTTT.

The CDR3 spells CASSRGGLESYEQYF. The CDR3 nucleotides are TGTGCCAGCAGCCGAGGGGGACTAGAATCCTACGAGCAGTACTTC. The V gene is TRBV13, the J gene TRBJ2-7; 8 bases map to TRBD2. V trimming: 5 bases; J trimming: 1 base; junction bases outside the gene matches: 7. The germline gives CDR1 PRHDT, CDR2 FYEKMQ (reference sequence). This CDR3 region has 15 residues.

The CDR3 DNA reads as TGTGCCAGCAGCTTGGAGCCGACAGCCTTGGGCTACACCTTC. This encodes CASSLEPTALGYTF. The chain combines TRBV5-4 with TRBJ1-2, with D possibly matching TRBD1 (5 bases). The V end lost 0 bases, the J end lost 8 bases, and 14 bases lay between the germline ends. This CDR3 is built from 14 residues. Germline lookup yields CDR1 SGHNT and CDR2 YYREEE (reference sequence).

This clone was counted a few times. The V gene is TRBV27, the J gene TRBJ1-6, with unresolved D. V shed 2 bases and J shed 5 bases, with 7 bases lying between them. The CDR3 is 14 amino acids. Germline V gives CDR1 MNHEY, CDR2 SMNVEV (reference sequence). CDR3 in amino acids: CASSLAGNNSPLHF. The DNA for the CDR3 is TGTGCCAGCAGTTTAGCGGGAAATAATTCACCCCTCCACTTT.

The J gene is TRBJ1-1, the V gene TRBV9, with D perhaps TRBD1 (5 bases). Germline V lookup: CDR1 SGDLS, CDR2 YYNGEE. Trimming removed 4 bases at V and 1 base at J, with 14 bases between. There are 15 residues in the CDR3. The CDR3 is CASSPSGVGNTEAFF. CDR3 nucleotide sequence: TGTGCCAGCAGCCCCTCGGGGGTTGGGAACACTGAAGCTTTCTTT.

This clone has only a few counts. V usage is TRBV28 and J usage is TRBJ2-3; tentatively, D is TRBD2 (6 bases). The CDR3 runs 21 residues. Per germline, CDR1 MDHEN and CDR2 SYDVKM. V lost 5 bases, J lost 0 bases, and 30 bases lay in between. This chain's CDR3 is CASSGQLAAGSSYSSTDTQYF. For the CDR3, the DNA is TGTGCCAGCAGTGGGCAGCTCGCCGCGGGGAGCTCCTATTCTAGCACAGATACGCAGTATTTT.

This chain connects TRBV6-1 to TRBJ1-2; D not resolved. The CDR3 extends over 16 amino acids. In germline, CDR1 is MNHNS, CDR2 SASEGT. V was clipped by 2 bases and J by 1 base, with 14 bases between them. Here the CDR3 reads CASSELAGQINYGYTF. CDR3 bases: TGTGCCAGCAGTGAACTGGCAGGTCAAATTAACTATGGCTACACCTTC.

The chain couples TRBV5-1 to TRBJ2-7, with 13 bases that match TRBD2. The junction had 7 bases not matched to a gene; V was cut back by 4 bases and J by 3 bases. The CDR3 is 16 amino acids. Germline values: CDR1 SGHRS, CDR2 YFSETQ. The DNA for the CDR3 is TGCGCCAGCAGCCGAGGACTAGCGGGGGTGATCTACGAGCAGTACTTC. Translating it yields CASSRGLAGVIYEQYF.

J is TRBJ1-1 and V is TRBV6-4; 9 nucleotides agree with TRBD1. Germline V lookup: CDR1 MRHNA, CDR2 SNTAGT. CDR3 length: 16 residues. The trim removed 6 bases at V and 3 bases at J, leaving 11 bases unmatched. CDR3 in amino acids: CASRETGGRVDTEAFF. The DNA of the CDR3 is TGTGCCAGCAGGGAAACAGGGGGCAGAGTAGACACTGAAGCTTTCTTT.

This clone came up a few times. The V and J genes are TRBV6-5 and TRBJ1-1; a possible D gene is TRBD1 (5 bases). Trimming cost V 2 bases and J 2 bases, with 12 bases left between them. This CDR3 region has 15 residues. The germline V gene encodes CDR1 MNHEY and CDR2 SVGAGI. The CDR3 sequence: CASSYGQRKNTEAFF. CDR3 nucleotide sequence: TGTGCCAGCAGTTACGGACAACGGAAAAACACTGAAGCTTTCTTT.

The chain links TRBV5-5 to TRBJ2-1; D is unclear. Germline CDR1 reads SGHKS; CDR2 reads YYEKEE (reference sequence). V gave up 0 bases and J gave up 3 bases, with 4 bases separating them. The CDR3 runs 13 residues. In DNA form, the CDR3 reads TGTGCCAGCAGCTTGGACAGCTACAATGAGCAGTTCTTC. Amino acids: CASSLDSYNEQFF.

This clone rates as large (0.1 to 1%). The CDR3 DNA sequence: TGTGCCAGCAGCGAACAGCCCCTAACCGGCTACACCTTC. This codes for CASSEQPLTGYTF. This sequence joins TRBV7-9 and TRBJ1-2; D remains ambiguous. The V and J ends lost 5 bases and 8 bases respectively, with 15 bases between them. The CDR3 has 13 residues. CDR1 and CDR2 from the germline V gene are SEHNR and FQNEAQ (reference sequence).

This rearrangement joins TRBV6-5 to TRBJ1-1, with a possible D match to TRBD1 (6 bases). There are 13 residues in the CDR3. Trimming cost V 6 bases and J 1 base, with 9 bases left between them. The V gene's germline CDR1 is MNHEY and CDR2 SVGAGI. CDR3 bases: TGTGCCAGCAGCCAGGGGCCGAACACTGAAGCTTTCTTT. Protein product: CASSQGPNTEAFF.

V usage is TRBV5-1 and J usage is TRBJ2-3; 8 bases map to TRBD1. The V segment lost 4 bases and the J segment 3 bases; nucleotides outside the gene matches: 4. CDR1 is SGHRS and CDR2 is YFSETQ in the germline V gene. The CDR3 runs to 14 residues. The CDR3 reads CASSQDRATDTQYF. CDR3 in DNA: TGCGCCAGCAGCCAGGACAGGGCAACAGATACGCAGTATTTT.

The gene calls are TRBV27 and TRBJ2-1; tentative D call: TRBD1 (5 bases). The CDR3 runs 13 residues. Trimming cost V 5 bases and J 6 bases, with 11 bases left between them. Germline V gives CDR1 MNHEY, CDR2 SMNVEV (reference sequence). CDR3 sequence (DNA): TGTGCCAGCAGTCCAGGGCCCACCAATGAGCAGTTCTTC. This sequence encodes CASSPGPTNEQFF.

V gene TRBV27 combines with J gene TRBJ2-3; D ambiguous. CDR1 is MNHEY and CDR2 is SMNVEV in the germline V gene (reference sequence). V lost 5 bases and J 6 bases, leaving 9 bases between the germline ends. This CDR3 is built from 12 residues. CDR3 bases: TGTGCCAGCAGTCTCCTCGTGGATACGCAGTATTTT. Translating gives CASSLLVDTQYF.

The rearrangement uses TRBV7-9 and TRBJ2-5; TRBD2 matches 16 bases. V shed 1 base, J shed 12 bases, and the junction held 8 bases outside the gene matches. The germline V gene has CDR1 SEHNR and CDR2 FQNEAQ (reference sequence). The CDR3 loop spans 16 amino acids. CDR3 DNA sequence: TGTGCCAGCAGCTTAGGGTCCGGGACTAGCGGGGGGGAGAAGTACTTC. Translating it yields CASSLGSGTSGGEKYF.

This clone was counted a few times. The V and J genes are TRBV10-1 and TRBJ2-7; 9 nucleotides line up with TRBD2. Germline trimming cut 0 bases from V and 5 bases from J; bases unmatched to any gene: 5. This CDR3 is 15 amino acids long. Germline lookup yields CDR1 WNHNN and CDR2 SYGVQD (reference sequence). The CDR3 coding sequence is TGCGCCAGCAGTGAGTCGACAGCGGGAGGCAACGAGCAGTACTTC. Translated: CASSESTAGGNEQYF.

This chain joins TRBV11-3 and TRBJ1-1; unclear D gene. Between the trimmed V and J ends, which lost 7 bases and 4 bases, there was a span of 10 bases. Germline lookup yields CDR1 SGHNT and CDR2 YENEEA. The CDR3 spans 12 residues. The CDR3 nucleotides read TGTGCCAGCACCCTTGGCTCCACTGAAGCTTTCTTT. It yields the protein CASTLGSTEAFF.

The genes are TRBV5-1 and TRBJ2-5; D is undetermined. The tail of the sequence fits TRBJ2-7 better, so the J call may be wrong. The CDR3 has 14 amino acids. Germline CDR1 and CDR2: SGHRS and YFSETQ. The CDR3 region is CASSLARPDYEQYF. In DNA form, the CDR3 reads TGCGCCAGCAGCTTGGCACGGCCTGACTACGAGCAGTACTTC.

Judged by abundance, this clone is medium-sized. The chain recombines TRBV6-5 with TRBJ1-1; unclear D gene. V lost 6 bases and J 0 bases, leaving 8 bases between the germline ends. Germline CDR1 and CDR2: MNHEY and SVGAGI. This CDR3 has 13 amino acids. CDR3 coding DNA: TGTGCCAGCAGGCAACTGATGAACACTGAAGCTTTCTTT. This translates into CASRQLMNTEAFF.